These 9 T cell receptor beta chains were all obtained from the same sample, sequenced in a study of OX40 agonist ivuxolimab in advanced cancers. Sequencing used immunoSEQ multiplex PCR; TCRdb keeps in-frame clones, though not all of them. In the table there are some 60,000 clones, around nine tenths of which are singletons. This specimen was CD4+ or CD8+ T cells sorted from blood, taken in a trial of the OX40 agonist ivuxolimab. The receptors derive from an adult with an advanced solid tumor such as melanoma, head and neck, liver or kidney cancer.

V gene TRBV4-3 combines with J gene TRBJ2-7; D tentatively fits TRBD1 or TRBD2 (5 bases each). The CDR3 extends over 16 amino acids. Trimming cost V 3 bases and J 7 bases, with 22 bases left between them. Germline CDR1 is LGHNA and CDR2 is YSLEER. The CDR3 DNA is TGCGCCAGCAGCCACGGAAGCGACTCGAAAGGGGAGGAGCAGTACTTC. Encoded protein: CASSHGSDSKGEEQYF.

This chain's CDR3 is CASSRHSGTEAFF. The CDR3 DNA is TGTGCCAGCAGCCGCCACTCGGGCACTGAAGCTTTCTTT. This chain uses TRBV6-4 with TRBJ1-1; unclear D gene. The CDR3 has 13 amino acids. Trimming pared 6 bases from V and 4 bases from J, leaving 12 bases between. CDR1 is MRHNA, CDR2 SNTAGT, per germline.

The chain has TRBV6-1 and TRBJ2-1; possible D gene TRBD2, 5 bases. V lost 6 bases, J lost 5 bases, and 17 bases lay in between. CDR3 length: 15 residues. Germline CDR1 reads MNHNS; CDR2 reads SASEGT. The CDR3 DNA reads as TGTGCCAGCAGAGAAACTAGTTATGAGGACAATGAGCAGTTCTTC. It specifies CASRETSYEDNEQFF.

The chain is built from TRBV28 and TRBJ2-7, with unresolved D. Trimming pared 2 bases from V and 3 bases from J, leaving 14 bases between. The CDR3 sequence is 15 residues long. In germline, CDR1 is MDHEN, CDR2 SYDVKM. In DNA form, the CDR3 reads TGTGCCAGCAGTTTAGGGCCAGAACTTAACTACGAGCAGTACTTC. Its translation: CASSLGPELNYEQYF.

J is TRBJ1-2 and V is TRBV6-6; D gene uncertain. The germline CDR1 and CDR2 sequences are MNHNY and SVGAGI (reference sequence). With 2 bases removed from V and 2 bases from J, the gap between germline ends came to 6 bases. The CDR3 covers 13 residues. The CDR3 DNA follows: TGTGCCAGCAGTTACGAGGCGAACTATGGCTACACCTTC. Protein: CASSYEANYGYTF.

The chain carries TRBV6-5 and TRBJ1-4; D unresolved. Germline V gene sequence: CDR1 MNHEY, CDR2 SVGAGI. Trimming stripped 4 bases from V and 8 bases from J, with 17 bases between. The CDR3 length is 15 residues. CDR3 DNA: TGTGCCAGCAGTTCCCGGGCTACCACTTGGGAAAAACTGTTTTTT. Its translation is CASSSRATTWEKLFF.

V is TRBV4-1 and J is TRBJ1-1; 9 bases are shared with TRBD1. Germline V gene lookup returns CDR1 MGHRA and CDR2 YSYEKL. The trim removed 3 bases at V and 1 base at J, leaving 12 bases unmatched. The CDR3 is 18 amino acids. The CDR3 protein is CASSQPGQGMLTNTEAFF. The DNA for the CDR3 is TGCGCCAGCAGCCAGCCCGGACAGGGGATGTTAACGAACACTGAAGCTTTCTTT.

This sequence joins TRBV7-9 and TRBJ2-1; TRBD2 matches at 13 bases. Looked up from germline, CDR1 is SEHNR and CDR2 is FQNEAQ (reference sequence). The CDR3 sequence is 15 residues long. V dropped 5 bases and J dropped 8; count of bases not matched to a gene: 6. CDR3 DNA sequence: TGTGCCAGCAGCCCTAGGACTAGCGGGAGAGATGAGCAGTTCTTC. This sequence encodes CASSPRTSGRDEQFF.

The CDR3 sequence is CASSSDKGVTQYF. The CDR3 DNA reads TGTGCCAGCAGCTCCGACAAAGGAGTTACGCAGTATTTT. The V gene is TRBV7-8, the J gene TRBJ2-3; D is unresolved. V was cut by 4 bases and J by 8 bases, with 13 bases left in between. The CDR3 covers 13 residues. Germline V gene lookup returns CDR1 SGHVS and CDR2 FQNEAQ.